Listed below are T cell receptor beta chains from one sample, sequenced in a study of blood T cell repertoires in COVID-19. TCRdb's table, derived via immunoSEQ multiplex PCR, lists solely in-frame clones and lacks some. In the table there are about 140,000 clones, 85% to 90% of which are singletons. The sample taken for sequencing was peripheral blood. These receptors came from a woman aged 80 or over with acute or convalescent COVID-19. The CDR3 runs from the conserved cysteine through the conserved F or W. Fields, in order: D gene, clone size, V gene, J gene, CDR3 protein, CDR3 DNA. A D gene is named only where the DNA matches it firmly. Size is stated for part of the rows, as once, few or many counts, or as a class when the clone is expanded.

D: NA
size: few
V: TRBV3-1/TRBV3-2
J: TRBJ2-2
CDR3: CASSLAATGELFF
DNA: TGTGCCAGCAGTTTAGCGGCCACCGGGGAGCTGTTTTTT

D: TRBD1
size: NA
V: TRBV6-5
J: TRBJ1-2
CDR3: CASRLGQGHIYGYTF
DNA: TGTGCCAGCAGATTGGGACAGGGGCACATCTATGGCTACACCTTC

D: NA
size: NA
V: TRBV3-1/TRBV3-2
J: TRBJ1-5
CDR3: CASLYLVPHSNQPQHF
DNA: TGTGCCAGCCTTTACTTAGTTCCGCATAGCAATCAGCCCCAGCATTTT

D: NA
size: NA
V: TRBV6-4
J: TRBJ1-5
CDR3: CASSDPICNWTQGSRPQHF
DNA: TGTGCCAGCAGTGACCCTATCTGTAATTGGACCCAAGGGAGTAGGCCCCAGCATTTT

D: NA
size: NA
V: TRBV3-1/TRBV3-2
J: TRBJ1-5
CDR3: CASSNTHSNQPQHF
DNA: TGTGCCAGCAGTAACACCCATAGCAATCAGCCCCAGCATTTT

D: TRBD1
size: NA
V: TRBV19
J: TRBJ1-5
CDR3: CASSLPGGNQPQHF
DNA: TGTGCCAGTAGTCTCCCAGGGGGGAATCAGCCCCAGCATTTT

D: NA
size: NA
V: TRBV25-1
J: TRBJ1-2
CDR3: CASSERGFDYGYTF
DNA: TGTGCCAGCAGTGAACGAGGTTTTGACTATGGCTACACCTTC

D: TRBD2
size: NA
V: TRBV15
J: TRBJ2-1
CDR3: CATASGSYNEQFF
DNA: TGTGCCACCGCTAGCGGGTCGTACAATGAGCAGTTCTTC

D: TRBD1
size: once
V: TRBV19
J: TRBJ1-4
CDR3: CASSIFGQGSEKLFF
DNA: TGTGCCAGTAGTATATTTGGACAGGGAAGCGAAAAACTGTTTTTT

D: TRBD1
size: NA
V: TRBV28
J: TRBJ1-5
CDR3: CASSSSRTGPQPQHF
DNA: TGTGCCAGCAGTTCGTCCCGGACAGGCCCCCAGCCCCAGCATTTT

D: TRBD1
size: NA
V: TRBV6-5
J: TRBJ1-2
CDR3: CASSYGGTAGGYTF
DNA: TGTGCCAGCAGTTATGGGGGGACAGCGGGTGGCTACACCTTC

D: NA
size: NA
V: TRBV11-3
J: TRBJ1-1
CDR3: CASSSTGSSAFF
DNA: TGTGCCAGCAGCTCCACAGGGTCTTCAGCTTTCTTT

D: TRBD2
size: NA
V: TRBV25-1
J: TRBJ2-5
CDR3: CASSEYLTSGGEETQYF
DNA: TGTGCCAGCAGTGAATATTTGACTAGCGGGGGGGAAGAGACCCAGTACTTC

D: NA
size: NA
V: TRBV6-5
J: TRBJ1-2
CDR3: CASSYQRGEYGYTF
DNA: TGTGCCAGCAGTTACCAACGAGGAGAATATGGCTACACCTTC

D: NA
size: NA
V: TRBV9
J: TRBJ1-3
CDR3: CASSVNSGNTIYF
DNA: TGTGCCAGCAGCGTTAACAGTGGAAACACCATATATTTT

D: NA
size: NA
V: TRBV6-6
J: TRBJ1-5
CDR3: CASSYGIGEGNQPQHF
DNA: TGTGCCAGCAGTTATGGAATCGGGGAGGGGAATCAGCCCCAGCATTTT

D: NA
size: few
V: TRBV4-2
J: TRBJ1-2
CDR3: CASSQDLSLNYGYTF
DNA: TGTGCCAGCAGCCAAGATTTGAGCCTTAACTATGGCTACACCTTC

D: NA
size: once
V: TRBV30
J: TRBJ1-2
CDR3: CAWRYQGGDYGYTF
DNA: TGTGCCTGGCGGTACCAAGGGGGAGACTATGGCTACACCTTC

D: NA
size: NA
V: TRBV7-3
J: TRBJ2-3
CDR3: CASSPHGGDTDTQYF
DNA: TGTGCCAGCAGCCCTCACGGAGGAGACACAGATACGCAGTATTTT

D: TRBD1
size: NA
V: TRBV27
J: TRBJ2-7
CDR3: CASSNRDSGSHF
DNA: TGTGCCAGCAGTAACCGGGACAGCGGATCGCACTTC

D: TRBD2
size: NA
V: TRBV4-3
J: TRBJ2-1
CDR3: CASSQGVPAGASYNEQFF
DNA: TGCGCCAGCAGCCAAGGGGTCCCAGCGGGGGCCTCCTACAATGAGCAGTTCTTC

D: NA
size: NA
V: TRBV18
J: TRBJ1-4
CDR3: CASKQGPNEKLFF
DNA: TGTGCCAGCAAACAGGGCCCTAATGAAAAACTGTTTTTT

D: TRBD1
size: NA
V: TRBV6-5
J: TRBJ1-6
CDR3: CASSRQGGNSPLHF
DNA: TGTGCCAGCAGTCGACAGGGTGGTAATTCACCCCTCCACTTT

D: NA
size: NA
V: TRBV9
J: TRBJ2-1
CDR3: CASSVAVRGKGSSYNEQFF
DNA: TGTGCCAGCAGCGTAGCGGTCCGGGGGAAGGGGAGCTCCTACAATGAGCAGTTCTTC

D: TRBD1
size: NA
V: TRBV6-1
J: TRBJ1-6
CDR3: CASSELGQGSSPLHF
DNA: TGTGCCAGCAGTGAATTGGGACAGGGGAGTTCACCCCTCCACTTT

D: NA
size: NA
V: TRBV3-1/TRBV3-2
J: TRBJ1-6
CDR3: CASSQGLRGGGSPLHF
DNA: TGTGCCAGCAGCCAAGGTCTGCGGGGGGGTGGTTCACCCCTCCACTTT

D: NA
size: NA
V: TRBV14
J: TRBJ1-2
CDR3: CASSQRAPRMDYGYTF
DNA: TGTGCCAGCAGCCAGCGGGCCCCTCGAATGGACTATGGCTACACCTTC

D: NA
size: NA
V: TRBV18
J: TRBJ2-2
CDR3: CASSRMQGNTGELFF
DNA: TGTGCCAGCTCACGTATGCAGGGGAACACCGGGGAGCTGTTTTTT

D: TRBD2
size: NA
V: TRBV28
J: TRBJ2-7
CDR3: CASSSPERGGSYEQYF
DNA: TGTGCCAGCAGTTCCCCGGAGCGGGGGGGCTCCTACGAGCAGTACTTC

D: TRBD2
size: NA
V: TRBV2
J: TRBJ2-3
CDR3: CASSEVGGLAPHF
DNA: TGTGCCAGCAGTGAGGTGGGGGGACTAGCCCCCCATTTT

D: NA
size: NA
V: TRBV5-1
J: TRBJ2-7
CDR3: CASSPGTLSGEQYF
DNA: TGCGCCAGCAGCCCGGGGACACTATCTGGAGAGCAGTACTTC

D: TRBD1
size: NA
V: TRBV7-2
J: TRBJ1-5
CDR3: CASSWTGVSNQPQHF
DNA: TGTGCCAGCAGTTGGACAGGGGTGAGCAATCAGCCCCAGCATTTT

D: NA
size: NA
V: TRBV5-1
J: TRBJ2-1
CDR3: CASTQGTFDNEQFF
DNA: TGCGCCAGCACCCAGGGGACCTTCGACAATGAGCAGTTCTTC

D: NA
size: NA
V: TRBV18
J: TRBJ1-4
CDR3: CASSPPGSGFGEKLFF
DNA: TGTGCCAGCTCACCACCGGGGTCAGGGTTTGGTGAAAAACTGTTTTTT

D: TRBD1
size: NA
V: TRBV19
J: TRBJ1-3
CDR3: CASNDRGLGNTIYF
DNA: TGTGCCAGTAACGACAGGGGGCTTGGAAACACCATATATTTT

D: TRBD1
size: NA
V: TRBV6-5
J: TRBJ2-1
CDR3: CASSRRPTGGLEQFF
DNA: TGTGCCAGCAGTCGCCGGCCAACAGGGGGTCTTGAGCAGTTCTTC

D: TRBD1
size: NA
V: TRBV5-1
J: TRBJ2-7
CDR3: CASSSGTGDNEQYF
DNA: TGCGCCAGCAGCTCCGGGACAGGGGACAACGAGCAGTACTTC

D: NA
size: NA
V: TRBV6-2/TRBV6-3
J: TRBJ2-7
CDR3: CASSYRRGRSEQYF
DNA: TGTGCCAGCAGTTACCGGAGGGGTCGGAGCGAGCAGTACTTC

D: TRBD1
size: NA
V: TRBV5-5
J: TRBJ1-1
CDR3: CASSRTGMDTEAFF
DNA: TGTGCCAGCAGCAGGACAGGTATGGACACTGAAGCTTTCTTT

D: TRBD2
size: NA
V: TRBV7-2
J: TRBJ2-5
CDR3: CASSPRTSGGIETQYF
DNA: TGTGCCAGCAGCCCACGGACTAGCGGGGGGATAGAGACCCAGTACTTC

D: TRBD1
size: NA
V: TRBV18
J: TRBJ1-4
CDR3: CASSSQGASTNEKLFF
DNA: TGTGCCAGCTCATCGCAGGGGGCCTCAACTAATGAAAAACTGTTTTTT

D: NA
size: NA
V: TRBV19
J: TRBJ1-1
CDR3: CASKKGFMNTEAFF
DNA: TGTGCCAGTAAGAAGGGGTTCATGAACACTGAAGCTTTCTTT